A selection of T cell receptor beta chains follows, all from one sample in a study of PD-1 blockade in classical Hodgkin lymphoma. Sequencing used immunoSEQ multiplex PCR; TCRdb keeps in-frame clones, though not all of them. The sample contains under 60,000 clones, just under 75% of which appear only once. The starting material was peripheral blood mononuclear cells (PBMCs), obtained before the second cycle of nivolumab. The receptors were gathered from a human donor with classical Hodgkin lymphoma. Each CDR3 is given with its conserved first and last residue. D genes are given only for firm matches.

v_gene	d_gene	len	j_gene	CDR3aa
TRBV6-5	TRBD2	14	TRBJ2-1	CASSGTSGTIEQFF
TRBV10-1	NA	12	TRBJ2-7	CANGPWSYEQYF
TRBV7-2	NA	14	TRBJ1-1	CASSLKVGLAEAFF
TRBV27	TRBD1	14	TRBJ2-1	CASSVYRGLNEQFF
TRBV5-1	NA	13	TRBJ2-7	CASSLDRYYEQYF
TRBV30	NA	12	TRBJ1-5	CAWSDVGKPQHF
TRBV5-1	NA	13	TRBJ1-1	CASKEAGFTEAFF
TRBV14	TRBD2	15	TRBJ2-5	CASSLSSGLGETQYF
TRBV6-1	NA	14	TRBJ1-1	CASSLGAQNTEAFF
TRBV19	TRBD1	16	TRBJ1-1	CASSLRTGGMNTEAFF
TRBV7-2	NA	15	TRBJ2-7	CASSLRGEATYEQYF
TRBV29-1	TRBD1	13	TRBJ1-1	CSVDRGSGTEAFF
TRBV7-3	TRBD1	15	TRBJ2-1	CASSFRDRGDNEQFF
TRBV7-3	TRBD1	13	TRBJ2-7	CASSSQGGDEQYF
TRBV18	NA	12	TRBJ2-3	CASSSITDTQYF
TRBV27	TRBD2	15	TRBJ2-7	CASSSNMAGVGEQYF
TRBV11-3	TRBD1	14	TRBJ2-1	CASSLGGQFNEQFF
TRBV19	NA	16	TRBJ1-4	CASSIDRFREGEKLFF
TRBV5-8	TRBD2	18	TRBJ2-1	CASSLGLAGGIVRDEQFF
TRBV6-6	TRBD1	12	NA	CATRDRVYEQYF
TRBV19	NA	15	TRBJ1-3	CASIGRAYSGNTIYF
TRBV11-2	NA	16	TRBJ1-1	CASSSIIGLVNTEAFF
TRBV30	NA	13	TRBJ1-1	CALDRKSRLEAFF
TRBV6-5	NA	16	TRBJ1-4	CASSYAYREGNEKLFF
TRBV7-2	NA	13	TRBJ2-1	CASSTRHSDEQFF
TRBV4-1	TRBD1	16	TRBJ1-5	CASSQTGTGGNRPQHF
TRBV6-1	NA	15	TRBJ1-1	CASRRAPGVFSEAFF
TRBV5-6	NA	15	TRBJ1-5	CASSFVQGGNQPQHF
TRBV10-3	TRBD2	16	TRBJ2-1	CATTPGLAGPYNEQFF
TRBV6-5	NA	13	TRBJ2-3	CASSPLAADTQYF
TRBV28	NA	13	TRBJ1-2	CASSLPGPIGYTF
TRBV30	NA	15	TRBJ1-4	CAWSVRGRVDEKLFF
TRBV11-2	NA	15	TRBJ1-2	CASSLDQVGFYGYTF
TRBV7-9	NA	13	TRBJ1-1	CASSPPGNTEAFF
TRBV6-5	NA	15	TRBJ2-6	CASSAGTIGANVLTF
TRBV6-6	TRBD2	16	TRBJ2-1	CASSYSLAGGPKRQFF
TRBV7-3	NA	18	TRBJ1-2	CASSPTKPGGDANYGYTF
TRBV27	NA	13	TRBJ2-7	CASSLAGYYEQYF
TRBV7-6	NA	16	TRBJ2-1	CASSLDPSLRYNEQFF
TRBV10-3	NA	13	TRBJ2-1	CAISDGLSNEQFF
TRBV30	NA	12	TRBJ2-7	CAWREGSYEQYF
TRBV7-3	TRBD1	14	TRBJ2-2	CASSLKTGTGELFF
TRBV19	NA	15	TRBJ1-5	CASSGWQDKDQPQHF
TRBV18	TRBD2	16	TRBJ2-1	CASSPLGTSGTNEQFF
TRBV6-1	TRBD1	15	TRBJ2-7	CASTTPGTGRYEQYF
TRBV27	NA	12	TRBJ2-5	CATADRAETQYF
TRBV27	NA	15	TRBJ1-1	CASSFSPGAGTEAFF
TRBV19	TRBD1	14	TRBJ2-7	CASSIGQGTYEQYF
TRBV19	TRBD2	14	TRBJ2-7	CASAETSGRYEQYF
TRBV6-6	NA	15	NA	CASSYSAGARYEQYF
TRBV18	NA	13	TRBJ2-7	CASSPPSTYEQYF
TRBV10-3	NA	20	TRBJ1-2	CAISRPPAPQLKVMRDGYTF
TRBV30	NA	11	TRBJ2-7	CAWSPRYEQYF
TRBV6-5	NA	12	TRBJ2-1	CASSPGGGDGFF
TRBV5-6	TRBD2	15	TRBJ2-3	CASSLGTRSTDTQYF
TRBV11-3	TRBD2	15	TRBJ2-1	CASSRRTSGSVEQFF
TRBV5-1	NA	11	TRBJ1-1	CASRTNTEAFF
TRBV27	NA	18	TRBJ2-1	CASTRRPIQGGEDNEQFF